This entry features one T cell receptor beta chain sequence. Its matching antigen is unknown. The CDR3 contains 17 residues. In germline, CDR1 is LNHNV, CDR2 YYDKDF (reference sequence). V gave up 0 bases and J gave up 2 bases, with 16 bases separating them. The data originate from a study of cytomegalovirus exposure and HLA in healthy donors. On the study more broadly: In a later analysis, it was reported that the 90 to 150 validation repertoires had been produced on the same platform as the 690 or so repertoires belonging to the first cohort. Broader study findings: That first-cohort TCR clusters tended to co-occur in the 120 or so validation repertoires was found in a later analysis. In vitro data verified a few CMV-associated chains as specific for CMV antigens.

Repertoires were generated with immunoSEQ multiplex PCR, while TCRdb's copy carries only in-frame clones and drops some. The sample contains some 250,000 clones, around 90% of which appear only once. The gene calls are TRBV15 and TRBJ1-2; D remains ambiguous. The sequenced sample was PBMCs. The origin of this receptor is a woman younger than 30 in good health and CMV-seronegative. The CDR3 reads CATSRDRLIDKNYGYTF. CDR3 DNA: TGTGCCACCAGCAGAGATCGTTTAATCGACAAGAACTATGGCTACACCTTC.